This T cell receptor (beta chain) came from a study of cytomegalovirus exposure and HLA in healthy donors. Germline V gives CDR1 MGHRA, CDR2 YSYEKL. The CDR3 extends over 18 amino acids. J lost 5 bases, V lost 3 bases, and 14 bases had no gene match. It was with 60 Vbeta and 13 Jbeta primers that the PCR ran. Clones were sequenced by immunoSEQ multiplex PCR, and TCRdb holds only the in-frame ones, with some missing. The sample lists approximately 100,000 clones; around 80% were seen once. The rearrangement links TRBV4-1 to TRBJ2-2; TRBD1 matches 8 bases. Sequencing input: PBMCs. The receptor comes from a man in his forties or fifties in good health and CMV-seronegative. The CDR3 nucleotides read TGCGCCAGCAGCCACCCCCAGGAGACAGGGGTCCAGACCGGGGAGCTGTTTTTT. Residues: CASSHPQETGVQTGELFF.